This T cell receptor beta chain is drawn from a study of T cells after yellow fever vaccination. Study-level results: Most clones from primary vaccination were detected again post-booster (about 95% CD4, more than 85% CD8).

The V gene's germline CDR1 is KGHDR and CDR2 SFDVKD. The CDR3 is 16 residues long. V lost 9 bases to trimming and J lost 5 bases; unmatched junction nucleotides: 18. TCRdb independently ran MiXCR on the 5' RACE reads; one entry per CDR3 protein. Of hundreds of thousands of distinct CDR3 sequences detected, 9% to 15% appear once; the ten largest clones hold about 15%. This clonotype has a handful of counts. Its antigen is as yet unknown. J is TRBJ2-7 and V is TRBV24-1, with 7 bases lining up with TRBD2. The starting material was PBMCs, obtained on the day of the yellow fever booster vaccination. The source of this sequence is a young man who received the YFV17D yellow fever vaccine. The CDR3 region is CATENLADGGWNEQYF. The CDR3 coding sequence is TGTGCCACCGAAAATCTAGCGGACGGAGGTTGGAACGAGCAGTACTTC.